Reported below is one TCR beta chain. Its antigen is unidentified. Sorted populations were all over 98% pure. The data originate from a study of beta chain features in type 1 diabetes. Study summary: When patients were set against healthy donors, age, gender and cell yields were similar.

Since all of the isolated RNA was reverse transcribed, expressed TCRB transcripts were what got sequenced. TCRdb's table, derived via immunoSEQ multiplex PCR, lists solely in-frame clones and lacks some. The data contain around 140,000 clones, roughly 10% of them singletons. Findings and limits, study-wide: When Type 1 diabetes patients were examined, their TCRB CDR3s proved moderately but significantly shorter in all four CD4+ subsets. Individuals with type 1 diabetes displayed fewer insertions and more deletions at VDJ junctions.

The sequence came from a man between 25 and 39 years old with type 1 diabetes. Sequenced material: central memory CD4+ T cells from blood.

The CDR3 sequence: CSALRAGDTQYF. The CDR3 nucleotides read TGCAGCGCCCTGAGAGCAGGGGATACGCAGTATTTT. The chain is built from TRBV29-1 and TRBJ2-3, with D perhaps matching TRBD1 (5 bases). With 7 bases removed from V and 6 bases from J, the gap between germline ends came to 14 bases. This CDR3 is built from 12 residues. Germline loops: CDR1 SQVTM, CDR2 ANQGSEA.